This T cell receptor (beta chain) was recorded in a study of blood T cell repertoires in COVID-19. TCRdb's table, derived via immunoSEQ multiplex PCR, lists solely in-frame clones and lacks some. The sample has around 180,000 clones, 88% seen once. Germline V gives CDR1 SGHRS, CDR2 YFSETQ. This CDR3 has 16 amino acids. Unmatched junction bases numbered 7, after V lost 4 bases and J lost 3 bases. The TCR sequence derives from a man between 60 and 75 years old with acute or convalescent COVID-19. The sequenced sample consisted of peripheral blood. The chain has TRBV5-1 and TRBJ1-4; 9 bases align to TRBD1. In DNA, the CDR3 is TGCGCCAGCAGCACGATGGGACAGGGAGCTAATGAAAAACTGTTTTTT. It encodes CASSTMGQGANEKLFF.